The 10 T cell receptor beta chains below all came from one sample that was sequenced in a study of blood T cells in healthy people across ages (dated by TCRdb to 2013 to 2016). Preparation of the library involved 5' RACE. TCRdb records Illumina HiSeq 2500 as the sequencer. A second roughly 6 to 12 cycle PCR used a sample-barcoded 5' primer and a J-beta primer mix. The public sequencing data were trimmed at Q25 with fastp and processed into clonotypes with MiXCR by TCRdb, which kept only in-frame beta chains. When rows share a CDR3 protein, they turn into one entry using the most common DNA and genes. This sample has some 700,000 distinct CDR3 sequences in its table, and about a fifth of those were observed once. Together, the top ten hold under 25% of the sample. The specimen was blood. These receptors were taken from a man in his 70s in good health.

This clonotype was seen a few times. The CDR3 DNA reads as TGTGCCAGCAGCTTAGTGGGGGTAAGGGGGACTGAAGCTTTCTTT. Its translation is CASSLVGVRGTEAFF. The chain has TRBV13 and TRBJ1-1; a weak D match, TRBD1 (6 bases). Between the trimmed V and J ends, which lost 1 base and 5 bases, there was a span of 14 bases. The CDR3 sequence is 15 residues long. Germline CDR1 and CDR2: PRHDT and FYEKMQ (reference sequence).

This clonotype occurred a few times. This chain connects TRBV10-3 to TRBJ2-5, with TRBD2 identical over 11 bases. Trimming removed 6 bases from V and 11 bases from J; junction bases left unmatched: 14. The CDR3 runs to 15 residues. Germline values: CDR1 ENHRY, CDR2 SYGVKD. The CDR3 DNA follows: TGTGCCATCAGCCCAACTAGCGGGGGCCTTATAGAGCAGTACTTC. It yields the protein CAISPTSGGLIEQYF.

This clonotype has a handful of counts. The V gene is TRBV18, the J gene TRBJ2-7; no reliable D call. The V gene's germline CDR1 is KGHSH and CDR2 LQKENI. V lost 1 base and J lost 4, with 20 bases in between. CDR3 length: 17 amino acids. Here the CDR3 reads CASSPRHDPLAIYEQYF. The CDR3 bases are TGTGCCAGCTCACCACGGCACGATCCCTTGGCGATATACGAGCAGTACTTC.

V gene TRBV20-1 combines with J gene TRBJ2-2, with 12 bases lining up with TRBD2. CDR1 is DFQATT, CDR2 SNEGSKA, per germline (reference sequence). This CDR3 contains 16 residues. The V and J ends lost 3 bases and 7 bases, in that order; junction bases with no gene match: 9. In DNA, the CDR3 is TGCAGTGCTAGGTCTAGCGGGAGGGCCGGTTACGGGGAGCTGTTTTTT. Its protein is CSARSSGRAGYGELFF.

The chain recombines TRBV6-6 with TRBJ2-3; D possibly uses TRBD1 or TRBD2 (5 bases each). CDR3 size: 15 residues. Germline CDR1 MNHNY, CDR2 SVGAGI (reference sequence). Trimming cost V 2 bases and J 0 bases, with 9 bases left between them. CDR3 in DNA: TGTGCCAGCAGTTACGGGGGAGAAAGCACAGATACGCAGTATTTT. It encodes CASSYGGESTDTQYF.

J is TRBJ1-1 and V is TRBV4-2; D remains unclear. Trimming removed 1 base from V and 1 base from J, with 10 bases in between. Germline CDR1 reads LGHNA; CDR2 reads YNFKEQ. The CDR3 loop spans 15 amino acids. The DNA for the CDR3 is TGTGCCAGCAGCCAAGTCGCCAGAACGAACACTGAAGCTTTCTTT. It translates to CASSQVARTNTEAFF.

Notes on this clonotype: This may be a read error, as it is one base from a much larger clone. This chain links TRBV29-1 with TRBJ2-4, with D unresolved. The germline CDR1 and CDR2 sequences are SQVTM and ANQGSEA. CDR3 length: 13 amino acids. The chain's CDR3 is CSVEGVGKNIQSF. Here the CDR3 DNA reads TGCAGCGTTGAAGGGGTGGGCAAAAACATTCAGTCCTTC.

This clonotype appeared a few times. The rearrangement joins TRBV15 to TRBJ1-4; D is uncertain. Trimming shortened V by 2 bases and J by 8 bases, and 18 bases separated the two germline ends. The CDR3 sequence is 16 residues long. Germline assignment: CDR1 LNHNV and CDR2 YYDKDF (reference sequence). The CDR3 region is CATSRPDFRGVEKLFF. The DNA of the CDR3 is TGTGCCACCAGCAGACCCGACTTCCGCGGCGTAGAAAAACTGTTTTTT.

The chain's CDR3 is CASSPQRASNYGYTF. In DNA form, the CDR3 reads TGTGCCAGCAGTCCCCAGAGGGCGTCTAACTATGGCTACACCTTC. V and J are TRBV6-5 and TRBJ1-2; no clear D. V lost 5 bases and J 0 bases, leaving 13 bases between the germline ends. Germline CDR1 and CDR2: MNHEY and SVGAGI. The CDR3 runs to 15 residues.

This clonotype was recorded a few times. The rearrangement uses TRBV6-6 and TRBJ1-5; TRBD1 matches at 10 bases. The CDR3 totals 15 residues. The junction had 5 bases not matched to a gene; V was cut back by 6 bases and J by 3 bases. The germline V gene encodes CDR1 MNHNY and CDR2 SVGAGI (reference sequence). The CDR3 is CASRSDRGSNQPQHF. For the CDR3, the DNA is TGTGCCAGCAGGTCGGACAGGGGGTCCAATCAGCCCCAGCATTTT.